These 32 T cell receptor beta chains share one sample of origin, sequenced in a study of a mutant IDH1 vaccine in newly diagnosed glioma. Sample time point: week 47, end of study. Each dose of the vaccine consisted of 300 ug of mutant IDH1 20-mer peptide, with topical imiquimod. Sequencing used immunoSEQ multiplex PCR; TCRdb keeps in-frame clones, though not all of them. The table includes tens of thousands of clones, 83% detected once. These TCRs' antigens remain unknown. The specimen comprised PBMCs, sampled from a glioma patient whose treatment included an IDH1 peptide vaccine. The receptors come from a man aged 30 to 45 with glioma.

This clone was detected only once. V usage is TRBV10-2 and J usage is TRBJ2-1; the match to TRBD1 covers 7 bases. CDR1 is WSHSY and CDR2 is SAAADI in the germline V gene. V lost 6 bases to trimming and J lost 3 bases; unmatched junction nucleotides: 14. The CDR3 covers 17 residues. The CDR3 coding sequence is TGCGCCAGCAGGCCCGCCCCGACAGGGCTGTTCTACAATGAGCAGTTCTTC. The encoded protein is CASRPAPTGLFYNEQFF.

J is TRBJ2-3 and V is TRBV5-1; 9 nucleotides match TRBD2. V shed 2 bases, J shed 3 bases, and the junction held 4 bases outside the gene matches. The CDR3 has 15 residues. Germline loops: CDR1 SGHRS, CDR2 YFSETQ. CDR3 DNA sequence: TGCGCCAGCAGCTTCGGCGGGGGGGCTACAGATACGCAGTATTTT. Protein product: CASSFGGGATDTQYF.

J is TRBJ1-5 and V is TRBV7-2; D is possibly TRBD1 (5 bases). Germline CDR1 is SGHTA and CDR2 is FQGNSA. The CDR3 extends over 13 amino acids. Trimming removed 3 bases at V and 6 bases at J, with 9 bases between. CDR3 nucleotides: TGTGCCAGCAGCTTCCAGGGAGGTCAGCCCCAGCATTTT. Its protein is CASSFQGGQPQHF.

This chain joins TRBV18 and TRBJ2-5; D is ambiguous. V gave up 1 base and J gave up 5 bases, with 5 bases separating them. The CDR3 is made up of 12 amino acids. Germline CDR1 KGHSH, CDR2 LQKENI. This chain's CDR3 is CASSPQVETQYF. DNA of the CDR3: TGTGCCAGCTCACCACAGGTCGAGACCCAGTACTTC.

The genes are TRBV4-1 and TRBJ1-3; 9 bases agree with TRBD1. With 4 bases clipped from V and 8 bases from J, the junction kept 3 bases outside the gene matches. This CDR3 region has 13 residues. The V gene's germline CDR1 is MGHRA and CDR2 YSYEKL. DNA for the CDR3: TGCGCCAGCAGCCTACGGACAGGGGACACCATATATTTT. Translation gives CASSLRTGDTIYF.

CDR3: CASIPPRNSGRETQYF. Written as DNA, the CDR3 is TGCGCCAGCATCCCCCCCCGTAATAGCGGAAGGGAGACCCAGTACTTC. This chain links TRBV5-1 with TRBJ2-5, with a possible D match to TRBD2 (6 bases). In germline, CDR1 is SGHRS, CDR2 YFSETQ. Trimming cost V 6 bases and J 5 bases, with 23 bases left between them. This CDR3 region has 16 residues. The full variable domain, rest sourced from reference TRBV5-1 and TRBJ2-5, is KAGVTQTPRYLIKTRGQQVTLSCSPISGHRSVSWYQQTPGQGLQFLFEYFSETQRNKGNFPGRFSGRQFSNSRSEMNVSTLELGDSALYLCASIPPRNSGRETQYFGPGTRLLVL.

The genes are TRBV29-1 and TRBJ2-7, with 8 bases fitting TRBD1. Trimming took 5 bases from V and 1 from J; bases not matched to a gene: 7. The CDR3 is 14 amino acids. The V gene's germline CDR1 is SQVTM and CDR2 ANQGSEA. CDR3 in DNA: TGCAGCGTTCGTACAGGGGGAATATCCTACGAGCAGTACTTC. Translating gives CSVRTGGISYEQYF.

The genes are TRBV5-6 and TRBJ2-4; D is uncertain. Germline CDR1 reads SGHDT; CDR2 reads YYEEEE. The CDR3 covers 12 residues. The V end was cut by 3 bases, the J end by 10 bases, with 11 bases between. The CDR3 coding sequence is TGTGCCAGCAGCTCAGTAACACCAATTCAGTACTTC. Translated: CASSSVTPIQYF.

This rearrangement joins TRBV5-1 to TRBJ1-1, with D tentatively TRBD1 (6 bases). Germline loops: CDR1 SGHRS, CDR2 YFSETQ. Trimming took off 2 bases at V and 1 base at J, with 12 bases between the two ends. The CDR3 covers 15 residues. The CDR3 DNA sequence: TGCGCCAGCAGCTTTTTGGTCAGGGGGAACACTGAAGCTTTCTTT. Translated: CASSFLVRGNTEAFF.

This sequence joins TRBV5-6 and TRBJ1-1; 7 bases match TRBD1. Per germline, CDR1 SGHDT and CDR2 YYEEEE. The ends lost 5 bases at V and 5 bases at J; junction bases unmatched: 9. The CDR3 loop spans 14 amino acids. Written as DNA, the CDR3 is TGTGCCAGCAGACCCCTAGACAGGGAAACTGAAGCTTTCTTT. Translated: CASRPLDRETEAFF.

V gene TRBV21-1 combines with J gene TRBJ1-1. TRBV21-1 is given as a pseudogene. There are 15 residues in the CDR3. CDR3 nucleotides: TGTGCCAGCAGCAAAGGGGGCCGGGGGGGCACTGAAGCTTTCTTT. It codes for CASSKGGRGGTEAFF.

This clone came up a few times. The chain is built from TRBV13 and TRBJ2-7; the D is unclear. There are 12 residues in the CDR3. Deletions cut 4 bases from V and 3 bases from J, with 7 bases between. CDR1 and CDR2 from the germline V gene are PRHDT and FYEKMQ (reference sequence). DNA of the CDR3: TGTGCCAGCAGCTCGATGGACTACGAGCAGTACTTC. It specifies CASSSMDYEQYF.

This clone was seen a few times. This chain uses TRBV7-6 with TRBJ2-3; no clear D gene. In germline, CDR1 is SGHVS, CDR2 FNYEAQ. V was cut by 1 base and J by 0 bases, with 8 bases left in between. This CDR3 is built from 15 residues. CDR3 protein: CASSLGLPSTDTQYF. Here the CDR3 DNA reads TGTGCCAGCAGCTTAGGGCTACCGAGCACAGATACGCAGTATTTT.

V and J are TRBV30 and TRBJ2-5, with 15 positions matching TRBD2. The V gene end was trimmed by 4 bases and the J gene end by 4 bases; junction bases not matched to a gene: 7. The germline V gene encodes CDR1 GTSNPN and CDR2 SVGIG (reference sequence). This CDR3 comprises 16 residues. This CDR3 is CAWTLGLAGGGETQYF. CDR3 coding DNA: TGTGCCTGGACCCTGGGACTAGCGGGGGGTGGAGAGACCCAGTACTTC.

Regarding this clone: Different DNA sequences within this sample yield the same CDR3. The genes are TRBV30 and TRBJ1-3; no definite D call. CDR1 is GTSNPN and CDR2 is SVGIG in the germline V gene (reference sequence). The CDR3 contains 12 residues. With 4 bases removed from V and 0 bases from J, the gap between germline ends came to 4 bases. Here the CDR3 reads CAWKRSGNTIYF. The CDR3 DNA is TGTGCCTGGAAACGCTCTGGAAACACCATATATTTT.

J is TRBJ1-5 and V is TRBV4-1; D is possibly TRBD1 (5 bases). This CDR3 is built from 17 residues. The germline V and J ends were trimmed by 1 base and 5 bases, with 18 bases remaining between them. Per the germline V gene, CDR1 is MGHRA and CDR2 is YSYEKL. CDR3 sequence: CASSQGRSRVGDQPQHF. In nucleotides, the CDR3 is TGCGCCAGCAGCCAAGGCCGCTCTCGGGTAGGGGATCAGCCCCAGCATTTT.

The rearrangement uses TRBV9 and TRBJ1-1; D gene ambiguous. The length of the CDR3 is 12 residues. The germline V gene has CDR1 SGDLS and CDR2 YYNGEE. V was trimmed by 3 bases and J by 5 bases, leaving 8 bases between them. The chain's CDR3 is CASSAGGTEAFF. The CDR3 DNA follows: TGTGCCAGCAGCGCAGGAGGGACTGAAGCTTTCTTT.

CDR3 amino acids: CASSSSALDRGRSYEQYF. In DNA, the CDR3 is TGCGCCAGCAGCTCCTCTGCACTCGACAGGGGGCGTTCCTACGAGCAGTACTTC. The V call is TRBV5-1, the J call TRBJ2-7; 10 positions match TRBD1. The CDR3 runs 18 residues. Germline CDR1 is SGHRS and CDR2 is YFSETQ. J gave up 1 base and V 3 bases, and 13 bases lay outside the gene matches.

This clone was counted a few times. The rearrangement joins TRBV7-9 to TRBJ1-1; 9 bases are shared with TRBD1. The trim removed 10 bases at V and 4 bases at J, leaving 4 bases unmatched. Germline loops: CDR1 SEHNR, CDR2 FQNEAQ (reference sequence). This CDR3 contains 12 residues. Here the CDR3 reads CATGQGITEAFF. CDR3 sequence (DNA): TGTGCCACCGGACAGGGGATCACTGAAGCTTTCTTT.

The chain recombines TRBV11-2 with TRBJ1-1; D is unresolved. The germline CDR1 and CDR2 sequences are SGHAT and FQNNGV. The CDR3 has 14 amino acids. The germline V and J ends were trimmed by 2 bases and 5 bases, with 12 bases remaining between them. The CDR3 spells CASSLSQLSTEAFF. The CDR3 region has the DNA TGTGCCAGCAGCTTAAGCCAGCTTAGTACTGAAGCTTTCTTT.

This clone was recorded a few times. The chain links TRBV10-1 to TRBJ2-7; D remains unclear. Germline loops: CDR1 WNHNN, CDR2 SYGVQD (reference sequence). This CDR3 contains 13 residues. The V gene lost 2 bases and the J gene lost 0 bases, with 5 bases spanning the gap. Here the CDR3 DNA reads TGCGCCAGCAGTGAGGCGGACTCCTACGAGCAGTACTTC. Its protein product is CASSEADSYEQYF.

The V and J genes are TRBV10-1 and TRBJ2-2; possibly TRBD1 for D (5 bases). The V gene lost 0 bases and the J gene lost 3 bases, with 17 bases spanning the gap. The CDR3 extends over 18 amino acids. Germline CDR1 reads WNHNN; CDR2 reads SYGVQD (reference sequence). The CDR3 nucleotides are TGCGCCAGCAGTGAGTCGAATTTATATCAGGGATACACCGGGGAGCTGTTTTTT. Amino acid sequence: CASSESNLYQGYTGELFF.

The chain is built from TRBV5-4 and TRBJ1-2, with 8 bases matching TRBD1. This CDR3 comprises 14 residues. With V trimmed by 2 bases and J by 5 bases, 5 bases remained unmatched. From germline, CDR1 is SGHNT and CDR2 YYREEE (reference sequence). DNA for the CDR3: TGTGCCAGCAGCTTCCGGGACAGGTCTTATGGCTACACCTTC. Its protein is CASSFRDRSYGYTF.

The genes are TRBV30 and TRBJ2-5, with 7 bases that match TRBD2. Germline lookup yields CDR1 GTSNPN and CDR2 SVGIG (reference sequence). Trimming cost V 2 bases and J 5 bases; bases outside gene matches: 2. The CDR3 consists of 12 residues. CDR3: CAWSLGGETQYF. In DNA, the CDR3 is TGTGCCTGGAGTCTCGGGGGGGAGACCCAGTACTTC.

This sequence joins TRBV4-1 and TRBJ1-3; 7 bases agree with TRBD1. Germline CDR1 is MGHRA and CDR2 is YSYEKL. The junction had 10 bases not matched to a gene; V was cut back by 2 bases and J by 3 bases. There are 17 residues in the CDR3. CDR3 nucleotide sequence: TGCGCCAGCAGCCAAAGACTGGGGACAGATCTTGGAAACACCATATATTTT. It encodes CASSQRLGTDLGNTIYF.

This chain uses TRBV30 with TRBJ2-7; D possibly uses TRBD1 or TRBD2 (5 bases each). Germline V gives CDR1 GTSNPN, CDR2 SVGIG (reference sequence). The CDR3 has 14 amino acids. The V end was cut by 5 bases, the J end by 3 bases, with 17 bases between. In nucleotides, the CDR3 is TGTGCCTGGGGGGAGTTCGCAGGGAACTACGAGCAGTACTTC. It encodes CAWGEFAGNYEQYF.

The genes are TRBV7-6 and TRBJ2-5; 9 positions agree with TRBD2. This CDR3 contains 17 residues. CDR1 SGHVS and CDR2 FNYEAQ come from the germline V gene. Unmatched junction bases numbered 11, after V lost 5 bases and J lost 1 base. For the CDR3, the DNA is TGTGCCAGCAGCGTGATGTCCAGCGGGGGGCCCCAAGAGACCCAGTACTTC. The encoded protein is CASSVMSSGGPQETQYF.

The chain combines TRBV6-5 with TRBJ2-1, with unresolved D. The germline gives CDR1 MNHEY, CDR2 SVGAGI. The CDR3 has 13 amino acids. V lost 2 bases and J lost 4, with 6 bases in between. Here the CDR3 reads CASSYEVYNEQFF. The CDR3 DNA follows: TGTGCCAGCAGTTACGAGGTTTACAATGAGCAGTTCTTC.

CDR3 sequence reads: CASTAGQVIGDEQFF. The CDR3, as DNA: TGTGCCAGCACCGCGGGACAGGTCATTGGGGATGAGCAGTTCTTC. The chain employs TRBV5-4 and TRBJ2-1; 8 bases align to TRBD1. The trim removed 6 bases at V and 8 bases at J, leaving 13 bases unmatched. The CDR3 sequence is 15 residues long. The germline V gene encodes CDR1 SGHNT and CDR2 YYREEE (reference sequence).

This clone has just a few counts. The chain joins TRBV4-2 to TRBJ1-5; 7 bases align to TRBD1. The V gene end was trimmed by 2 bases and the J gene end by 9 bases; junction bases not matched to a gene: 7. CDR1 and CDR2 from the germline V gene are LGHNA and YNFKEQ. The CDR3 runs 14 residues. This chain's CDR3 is CASSQPDRSSPQHF. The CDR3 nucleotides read TGTGCCAGCAGCCAACCGGACAGGTCGTCGCCCCAGCATTTT.

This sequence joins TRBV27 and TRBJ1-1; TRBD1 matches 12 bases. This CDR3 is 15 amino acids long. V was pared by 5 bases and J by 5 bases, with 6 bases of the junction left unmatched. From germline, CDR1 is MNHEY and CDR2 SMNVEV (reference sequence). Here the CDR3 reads CASSPTGQGATEAFF. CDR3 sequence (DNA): TGTGCCAGCAGTCCTACGGGACAGGGGGCGACTGAAGCTTTCTTT.

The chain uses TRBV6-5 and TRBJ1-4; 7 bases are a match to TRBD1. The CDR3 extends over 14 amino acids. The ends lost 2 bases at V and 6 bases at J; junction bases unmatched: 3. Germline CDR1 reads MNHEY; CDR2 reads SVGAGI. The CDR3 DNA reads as TGTGCCAGCAGTTACGTAACAGGGGATGAAAAACTGTTTTTT. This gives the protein CASSYVTGDEKLFF.